Listed below are T cell receptor beta chains from one sample, sequenced in a study of metastatic and nonmetastatic thyroid tumors. With MiXCR, TCRdb reprocessed the PCR reads. This sample has 4,000 to 5,000 clones, with roughly 28% found just once. The sequenced sample consisted of adjacent normal tissue. These receptors came from a female donor with papillary thyroid cancer or a benign thyroid nodule (not recorded which). Some clones in this sample may be carry-over from other donors' samples. Both conserved end residues are part of each CDR3. Fields, in order: J gene, V gene, D gene, clone size, CDR3 DNA, CDR3 protein. A D gene is named only where the DNA matches it firmly. For some rows the clone size is stated as once, few or many, or as a class when expanded; others skip it.

TRBJ2-7,TRBV6-1,NA,NA,TGTGCCAGCAGCTTTCGGGGGGCGGGTGAGCAGTACTTC,CASSFRGAGEQYF
TRBJ2-3,TRBV4-1,NA,many,TGCGCCAGCAGCCAAGTGGGGTTAGCGGCCTACACAGATACGCAGTATTTT,CASSQVGLAAYTDTQYF
TRBJ1-1,TRBV28,TRBD1,NA,TGTGCCACCTCTTCCGGGACAGGGGGCACTGAAGCTTTCTTT,CATSSGTGGTEAFF
TRBJ2-7,TRBV6-2/TRBV6-3,NA,NA,TGTGCCAGCAGTCTCTACAGGGACATCGAGCAGTACTTC,CASSLYRDIEQYF
TRBJ2-1,TRBV27,TRBD2,NA,TGTGCCAGCAGTCACGGACTAGCGGGCCGCTCTACGGGGAATGAGCAGTTCTTC,CASSHGLAGRSTGNEQFF
TRBJ1-3,TRBV4-2,NA,NA,TGTGCCAGCAGCCAAGGGAGCTCTGGAAACACCATATATTTT,CASSQGSSGNTIYF
TRBJ1-1,TRBV20-1,NA,NA,TGCAGTGCTAGAGATAGTCGGCGGGGGACTGAAGCTTTCTTT,CSARDSRRGTEAFF
TRBJ2-7,TRBV2,NA,NA,TGTGCCAGCAGCGTGCGGAACTCCTACGAGCAGTACTTC,CASSVRNSYEQYF
TRBJ2-7,TRBV10-1,TRBD1,NA,TGCGCCAGCAGTGAGTCGGCCGGGACAGGGAGCGAGCAGTACTTC,CASSESAGTGSEQYF
TRBJ2-1,TRBV6-2/TRBV6-3,TRBD2,few,TGTGCCAGCAAGAGCGGGAGACTAAATGAGCAGTTCTTC,CASKSGRLNEQFF
TRBJ1-5,TRBV19,NA,few,TGTGCCAGTAGTATCCCACCACCCAATCAGCCCCAGCATTTT,CASSIPPPNQPQHF
TRBJ1-1,TRBV11-2,NA,NA,TGTGCCAGCAGGTCTAACAGCGGTCGGGACACTGAAGCGTTCTTT,CASRSNSGRDTEAFF
TRBJ2-1,TRBV12-3/TRBV12-4,TRBD1,many,TGTGCCAGCAGTTTGGCCGGGACAGGGTGGTTCTTC,CASSLAGTGWFF
TRBJ1-4,TRBV24-1,NA,NA,TGTGCCACCAGTGATAACCAGGGAAATGAAAAACTGTTTTTT,CATSDNQGNEKLFF
TRBJ2-1,TRBV10-1,TRBD2,few,TGCGCCAGCAGTGAGGGAGCGGGAGGGCCGTTGGAGCAGTTCTTC,CASSEGAGGPLEQFF
TRBJ1-2,TRBV6-1,NA,few,TGTGCCAGCACAACTCACAGTCTAGCTAACTATGGCTACACCTTC,CASTTHSLANYGYTF
TRBJ2-3,TRBV6-1,TRBD2,NA,TGTGCCATCTGCACAAATAGCGGGGGGAGCACAGATACGCAGTATTTT,CAICTNSGGSTDTQYF
TRBJ1-5,TRBV7-9,NA,many,TGTGCCAGCAGCCCCATGAGGGGGGCGGGGAAGCCCCAGCATTTT,CASSPMRGAGKPQHF
TRBJ2-7,TRBV27,NA,NA,TGTGCCAGCAGTTTATCGCCCAGGGCAACCTACGAGCAGTACTTC,CASSLSPRATYEQYF
TRBJ2-7,TRBV20-1,TRBD1,NA,TGCAGTGCTATAAAGGGACAGTCCTACGAGCAGTACTTC,CSAIKGQSYEQYF
TRBJ2-2,TRBV27,NA,few,TGTGCCAGCAAATCCCAGGGGAATCACGGGGAGCTGTTTTTT,CASKSQGNHGELFF
TRBJ2-5,TRBV7-2,NA,NA,TGTGCCAGCAGCTTGATTCGGACAGATCAAGAGACCCAGTACTTC,CASSLIRTDQETQYF